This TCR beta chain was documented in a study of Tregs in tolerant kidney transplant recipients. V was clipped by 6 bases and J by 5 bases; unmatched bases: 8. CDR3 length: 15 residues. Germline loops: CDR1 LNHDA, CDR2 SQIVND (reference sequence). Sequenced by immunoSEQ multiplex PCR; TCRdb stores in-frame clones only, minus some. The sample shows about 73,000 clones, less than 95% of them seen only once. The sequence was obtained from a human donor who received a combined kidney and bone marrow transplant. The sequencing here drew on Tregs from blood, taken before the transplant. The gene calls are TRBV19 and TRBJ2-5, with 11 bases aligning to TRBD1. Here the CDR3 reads CASRDRGRGGETQYF. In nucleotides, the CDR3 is TGTGCCAGTAGGGACAGGGGGCGAGGAGGGGAGACCCAGTACTTC.